This T cell receptor (beta chain) comes out of a study of shared clonotypes between healthy human individuals. Assay: immunoSEQ multiplex PCR; the TCRdb copy retains only in-frame clones and omits some. The table lists millions of clones, roughly 95% of them singletons. Naive CD8 cells lacked CD45RO and underwent positive selection for CCR7, leaving out terminally differentiated effector memory CD45RA+ cells. The CDR3 contains 14 residues. Germline CDR1 is MNHEY and CDR2 is SMNVEV (reference sequence). J was trimmed by 4 bases and V by 3 bases; bases with no gene match: 6. Sequencing input: naive CD8+ T cells sorted from blood. The sequence was collected from a man between 18 and 35 years old in good health. The chain joins TRBV27 to TRBJ2-7, with TRBD2 matching 7 bases. The CDR3 bases are TGTGCCAGCAGTTTCGCGGGGGTGGGTTACGAGCAGTACTTC. This codes for CASSFAGVGYEQYF.